The 14 T cell receptor beta chains given below trace back to one sample, sequenced in a study of spatial heterogeneity in lung cancer (dated by TCRdb to between 2017 and 2020). What the authors observed across the whole study: A correlation was observed between the number of expanded intratumoral alpha and beta TCRs and the tumor nonsynonymous mutation count.

The library was produced with 5' RACE. TCRdb records NextSeq 500 as the sequencer. TCRdb reprocessing: public reads trimmed at Q25 with fastp, clones called with MiXCR, in-frame beta chains kept. Every entry covers one CDR3 protein and lists the most common genes and DNA from its rows. This sample lists about 23,000 distinct CDR3 sequences; 5% to 7.5% were detected once. Together, the top ten hold 9% to 12% of the sample. Read against the paper, the sample's time point label means: sample taken at primary tumor resection. These receptors' antigens are unknown. Specimen: lung tumor tissue, collected at surgery. All receptors come from a male donor with early-stage non-small cell lung cancer.

In this sample, this clonotype turned up many times. This chain links TRBV7-2 with TRBJ2-3; the D gene could be TRBD1 or TRBD2 (7 bases each). Trimming took 3 bases from V and 6 from J, leaving 13 bases between them. The germline V gene encodes CDR1 SGHTA and CDR2 FQGNSA. This CDR3 is built from 14 residues. The CDR3 nucleotides read TGTGCCAGCAGCTTGGGAGGGGGCCACGATACGCAGTATTTT. As protein: CASSLGGGHDTQYF.

This clonotype was counted many times. This sequence joins TRBV6-2 or TRBV6-3 and TRBJ2-2; D is unclear. Trimming left V 7 bases short and J 0 bases short, with 9 bases between. The CDR3 has 14 amino acids. Germline CDR1 is MNHEY and CDR2 is SVGEGT. The CDR3 sequence: CASTDTTNTGELFF. CDR3 in DNA: TGTGCCAGCACCGACACTACGAACACCGGGGAGCTGTTTTTT.

This clonotype counts as medium-sized. The chain couples TRBV5-1 to TRBJ1-1, with 8 bases lining up with TRBD1. CDR3 size: 13 residues. The germline V gene has CDR1 SGHRS and CDR2 YFSETQ. V gave up 2 bases and J gave up 7 bases; unmatched junction bases: 4. This chain's CDR3 is CASSFLGQGEAFF. The CDR3 nucleotides are TGCGCCAGCAGCTTCCTTGGACAGGGTGAAGCTTTCTTT. The full variable domain, completed using reference TRBV5-1 and TRBJ1-1, is KAGVTQTPRYLIKTRGQQVTLSCSPISGHRSVSWYQQTPGQGLQFLFEYFSETQRNKGNFPGRFSGRQFSNSRSEMNVSTLELGDSALYLCASSFLGQGEAFFGQGTRLTVV.

This clonotype was observed many times. CDR3 residues: CASSVWSQGTDTQYF. The CDR3 bases are TGTGCCAGCAGTGTGTGGTCCCAGGGCACAGATACGCAGTATTTT. The V call is TRBV2, the J call TRBJ2-3; D is ambiguous. CDR3 length equals 15 residues. Germline assignment: CDR1 SNHLY and CDR2 FYNNEI. V was cut by 4 bases and J by 1 base, with 12 bases left in between.

This clonotype was found many times. The chain recombines TRBV15 with TRBJ1-4; D is possibly TRBD1 (6 bases). This CDR3 has 17 amino acids. CDR1 is LNHNV, CDR2 YYDKDF, per germline (reference sequence). The V gene lost 0 bases and the J gene lost 4 bases, with 15 bases spanning the gap. The CDR3 DNA sequence: TGTGCCACCAGCAGAGATGTACAAACAGGGTTTAATGAAAAACTGTTTTTT. Translated, it gives CATSRDVQTGFNEKLFF. Filled out from reference TRBV15 and TRBJ1-4, the complete variable domain reads DAMVIQNPRYQVTQFGKPVTLSCSQTLNHNVMYWYQQKSSQAPKLLFHYYDKDFNNEADTPDNFQSRRPNTSFCFLDIRSPGLGDTAMYLCATSRDVQTGFNEKLFFGSGTQLSVL.

This clonotype was counted between two and nine times. The chain couples TRBV7-9 to TRBJ1-1; a possible D gene is TRBD1 (5 bases). Trimming left V 6 bases short and J 3 bases short, with 14 bases between. Germline-derived CDR1 and CDR2 are SEHNR and FQNEAQ (reference sequence). The CDR3 is 14 residues long. CDR3 sequence: CASSYGAPYTEAFF. The CDR3, as DNA: TGTGCCAGCAGTTACGGGGCCCCCTACACTGAAGCTTTCTTT. Looking up the rest from reference TRBV7-9 and TRBJ1-1 gives the full variable domain: DTGVSQNPRHKITKRGQNVTFRCDPISEHNRLYWYRQTLGQGPEFLTYFQNEAQLEKSRLLSDRFSAERPKGSFSTLEIQRTEQGDSAMYLCASSYGAPYTEAFFGQGTRLTVV.

The chain links TRBV4-1 to TRBJ1-1, with D unresolved. CDR3 length: 14 amino acids. Trimming took off 8 bases at V and 1 base at J, with 14 bases between the two ends. CDR1 and CDR2 from the germline V gene are MGHRA and YSYEKL. This CDR3 is CASLDTTRNTEAFF. The CDR3 DNA reads as TGCGCCAGCCTAGACACGACGAGGAACACTGAAGCTTTCTTT.

For this clonotype: A read error is possible here, since a much larger clone lies one base away. Here the CDR3 omits its conserved ending phenylalanine or tryptophan, so a read error is the likely source. The V gene is TRBV5-1, the J gene TRBJ2-7, with unresolved D. V shed 0 bases and J shed 6 bases, with 7 bases lying between them. CDR3 length equals 12 residues. Per germline, CDR1 SGHRS and CDR2 YFSETQ. The CDR3 DNA reads as TGCGCCAGCAGCTTGGAGGTAGGCGAGCAGTACTCC. Translated: CASSLEVGEQYS.

As for this clonotype: This could be a read error, since a much larger clone is one nucleotide away. CDR3 in DNA: TGTGCCAGCAGTACACTACCCTGGACAGCTTCATCCCTCCACTTT. It encodes CASSTLPWTASSLHF. The V call is TRBV28, the J call TRBJ1-6; a possible D gene is TRBD1 (6 bases). CDR1 is MDHEN, CDR2 SYDVKM, per germline. The CDR3 runs 15 residues.

This clonotype was observed at least ten times. The chain links TRBV20-1 to TRBJ2-1; 8 bases agree with TRBD2. The CDR3 runs to 14 residues. The V gene's germline CDR1 is DFQATT and CDR2 SNEGSKA (reference sequence). After removal of 6 bases from V and 3 bases from J, the junction contained 7 bases not matched to a gene. The CDR3 nucleotides are TGCAGTGCCGGGGGGGAAAATAGCTACAATGAGCAGTTCTTC. As protein: CSAGGENSYNEQFF.

This clonotype was picked up many times. The chain has TRBV7-2 and TRBJ2-6; D is tentatively TRBD1 or TRBD2 (6 bases each). In germline, CDR1 is SGHTA, CDR2 FQGNSA. This CDR3 is built from 14 residues. Trimming stripped 6 bases from V and 4 bases from J, with 10 bases between. The CDR3 loop is CASRWGAGANVLTF. Here the CDR3 DNA reads TGTGCCAGCAGATGGGGGGCCGGGGCCAACGTCCTGACTTTC.

This chain links TRBV6-1 with TRBJ2-2; 7 nucleotides align to TRBD2. CDR1 and CDR2 from the germline V gene are MNHNS and SASEGT. The V gene end was trimmed by 1 base and the J gene end by 5 bases; junction bases not matched to a gene: 13. The CDR3 is made up of 18 amino acids. CDR3 protein: CASSEVGGQGGVTGELFF. The CDR3 DNA is TGTGCCAGCAGTGAAGTCGGGGGTCAGGGAGGGGTAACCGGGGAGCTGTTTTTT.

This clonotype was detected many times. The CDR3 protein is CASGGGLTDTQYF. CDR3 in DNA: TGTGCCAGCGGAGGGGGTTTAACAGATACGCAGTATTTT. The J gene is TRBJ2-3, the V gene TRBV28; D is perhaps TRBD1 or TRBD2 (6 bases each). There are 13 residues in the CDR3. Germline CDR1 reads MDHEN; CDR2 reads SYDVKM. V lost 8 bases, J lost 3 bases, and 12 bases lay in between. Combining the CDR3 with reference TRBV28 and TRBJ2-3 gives the whole variable domain DVKVTQSSRYLVKRTGEKVFLECVQDMDHENMFWYRQDPGLGLRLIYFSYDVKMKEKGDIPEGYSVSREKKERFSLILESASTNQTSMYLCASGGGLTDTQYFGPGTRLTVL.

This clonotype appeared many times. The V and J genes are TRBV6-2 or TRBV6-3 and TRBJ1-3, with D uncertain. The CDR3 loop spans 14 amino acids. In germline, CDR1 is MNHEY, CDR2 SVGEGT. Trimming cost V 2 bases and J 0 bases, with 5 bases left between them. The CDR3 region has the DNA TGTGCCAGCAGTTACCGGAGCTCTGGAAACACCATATATTTT. As protein: CASSYRSSGNTIYF.